This T cell receptor (beta chain) was sequenced during a study of blood T cell repertoires in COVID-19 (TCRdb year 2020). Background on the whole study: Collaborator samples came from the United States, Italy and Spain and covered acute and convalescent phases of COVID-19. The material from the prospective study consisted of cDNA or gDNA derived from T cells, B-cell-depleted T cells, or PBMCs. Samples were obtained from the ongoing ImmuneRACE study (first 160 participants) and from about 1,300 subjects provided by 6 global collaborators. Deeply sampled blood TCRbeta repertoires from subjects exposed to, actively infected with, or recovered from COVID-19 were included in the dataset. The repertoires were released in a freely available public database intended as a resource for research on the immune response to SARS-CoV-2. Where HLA class I and class II types were available, the types were taken from metadata supplied by the sample provider, not from assay-based typing. A de-identified subject ID, COVID-19 status, age in years and sex were almost always included in the sample metadata.

In the case of this clone: Its antigen is unknown. No much larger clonotype is one base removed from it; base qualities were not supplied.

Each collaborating institution followed its own protocols to collect whole blood in K2EDTA tubes. For TCRbeta analysis, collaborators shipped samples in one of three forms: frozen whole blood, isolated PBMCs, or DNA extracted from either of those sample types. General conclusions and limits of the study: Clinical and demographic metadata were provided uncurated, with the amount varying by source and participant.

TCRbeta CDR3 regions were amplified from genomic DNA using the immunoSEQ Assay, a bias-controlled multiplex PCR. Concerning the study's data processing: Within the assay, amplification of reference gene primers was used to estimate how many nucleated cells each sample contained. To quantify the absolute abundance of each unique TCRbeta CDR3 rearrangement, sequence reads were collapsed and filtered. For each sample, productive Simpson clonality was calculated as the square root of Simpson's diversity index across productive rearrangements. Not all clones reach the TCRdb copy of this immuneACCESS table, which keeps in-frame sequences only. Checked studies attribute under half of the gap to unresolved V genes and leave the rest unexplained. The DNA was the basis for D and trimming; V, J and clone size are from that table. Present in this sample are fewer than 110,000 clones, roughly 90% of which were seen just once. The ten largest clones take up 3.5% of the sample.

The clonotype was recovered from a woman aged 55-70 years with acute or convalescent COVID-19. The sample was peripheral blood.

The CDR3 protein: CASSGFTETGRAGELFF. DNA sequence: TGTGCCAGCAGCGGATTCACGGAGACAGGGCGGGCCGGGGAGCTGTTTTTT. The chain was built from TRBV7-8 and TRBJ2-2; 7 of the junction bases match TRBD1. The CDR3 runs 17 amino acids, cysteine and phenylalanine included. Only the CDR3 DNA stays, 51 bases, in frame from base 1. V is pruned by 5 bases and J by 6 bases, leaving 15 bases of the junction without a gene match. The germline V gene specifies SGHVS as CDR1 and FQNEAQ as CDR2.